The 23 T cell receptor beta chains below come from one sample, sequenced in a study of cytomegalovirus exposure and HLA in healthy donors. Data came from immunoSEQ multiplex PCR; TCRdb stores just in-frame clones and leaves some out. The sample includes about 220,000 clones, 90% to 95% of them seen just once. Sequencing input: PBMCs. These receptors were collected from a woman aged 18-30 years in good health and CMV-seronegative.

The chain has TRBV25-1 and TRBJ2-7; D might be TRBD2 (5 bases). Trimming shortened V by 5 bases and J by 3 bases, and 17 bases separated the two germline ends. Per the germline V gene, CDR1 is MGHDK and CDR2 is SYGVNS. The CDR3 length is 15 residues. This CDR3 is CASSSLSEGRYEQYF. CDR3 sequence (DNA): TGTGCCAGCAGTTCATTATCCGAGGGCCGCTACGAGCAGTACTTC.

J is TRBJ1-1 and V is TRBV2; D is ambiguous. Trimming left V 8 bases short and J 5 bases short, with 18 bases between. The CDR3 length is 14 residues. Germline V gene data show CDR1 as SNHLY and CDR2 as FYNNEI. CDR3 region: CASGTSGWRTEAFF. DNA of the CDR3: TGTGCCAGCGGCACCTCGGGGTGGAGGACTGAAGCTTTCTTT.

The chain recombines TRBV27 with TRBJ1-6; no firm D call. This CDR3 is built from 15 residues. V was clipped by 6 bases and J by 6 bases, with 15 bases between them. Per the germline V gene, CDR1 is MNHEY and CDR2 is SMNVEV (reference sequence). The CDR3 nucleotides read TGTGCCAGCAGCTTCCAAGGTAGCAGTAATTCACCCCTCCACTTT. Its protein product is CASSFQGSSNSPLHF.

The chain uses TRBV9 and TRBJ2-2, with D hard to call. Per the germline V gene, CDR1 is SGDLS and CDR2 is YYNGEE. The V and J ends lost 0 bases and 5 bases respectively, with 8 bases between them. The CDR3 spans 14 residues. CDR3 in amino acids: CASSVVGLTGELFF. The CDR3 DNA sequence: TGTGCCAGCAGCGTAGTCGGTCTAACCGGGGAGCTGTTTTTT.

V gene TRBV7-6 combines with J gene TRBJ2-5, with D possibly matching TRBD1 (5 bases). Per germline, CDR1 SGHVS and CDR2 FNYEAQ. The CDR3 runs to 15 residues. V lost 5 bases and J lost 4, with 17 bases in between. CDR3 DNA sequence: TGTGCCAGCAGCCTAAGCAGGGCCCTCCGAGAGACCCAGTACTTC. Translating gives CASSLSRALRETQYF.

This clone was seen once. The CDR3 loop is CASSVGGQGVGNQPQHF. Here the CDR3 DNA reads TGTGCCAGCAGCGTAGGGGGACAGGGTGTGGGCAATCAGCCCCAGCATTTT. The rearrangement uses TRBV9 and TRBJ1-5; 9 bases fit TRBD1. The germline gives CDR1 SGDLS, CDR2 YYNGEE. V shed 0 bases and J 2 bases; nucleotides not matched to a gene: 6. This CDR3 spans 17 amino acids.

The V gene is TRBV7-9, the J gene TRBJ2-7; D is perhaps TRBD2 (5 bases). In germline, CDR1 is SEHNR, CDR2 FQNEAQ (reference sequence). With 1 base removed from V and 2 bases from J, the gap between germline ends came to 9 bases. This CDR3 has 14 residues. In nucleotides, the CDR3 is TGTGCCAGCAGCTTAGGGCTAGCCACCTACGAGCAGTACTTC. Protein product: CASSLGLATYEQYF.

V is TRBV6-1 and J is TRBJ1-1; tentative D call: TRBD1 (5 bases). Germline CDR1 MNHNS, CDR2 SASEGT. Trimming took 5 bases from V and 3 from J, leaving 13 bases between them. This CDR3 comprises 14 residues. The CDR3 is CASSPLQGYTEAFF. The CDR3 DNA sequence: TGTGCCAGCAGTCCTCTGCAGGGCTACACTGAAGCTTTCTTT.

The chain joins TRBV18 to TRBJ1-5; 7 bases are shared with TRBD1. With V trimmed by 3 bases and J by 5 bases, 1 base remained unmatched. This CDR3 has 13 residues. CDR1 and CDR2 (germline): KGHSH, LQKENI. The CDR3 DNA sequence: TGTGCCAGCTCACCGGACAGGTATCAGCCCCAGCATTTT. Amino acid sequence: CASSPDRYQPQHF.

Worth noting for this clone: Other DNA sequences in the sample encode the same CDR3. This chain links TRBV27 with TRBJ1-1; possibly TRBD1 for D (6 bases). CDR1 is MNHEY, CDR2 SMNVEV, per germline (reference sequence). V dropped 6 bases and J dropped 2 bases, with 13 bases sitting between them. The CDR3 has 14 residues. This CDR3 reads CASSLTGLNTEAFF. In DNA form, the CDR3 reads TGTGCCAGCAGCCTCACAGGGCTCAACACTGAAGCTTTCTTT.

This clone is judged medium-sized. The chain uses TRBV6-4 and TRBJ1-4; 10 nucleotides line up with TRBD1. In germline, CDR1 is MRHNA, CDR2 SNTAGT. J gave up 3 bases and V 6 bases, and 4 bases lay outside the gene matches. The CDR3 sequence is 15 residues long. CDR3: CASSAGTGANEKLFF. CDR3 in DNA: TGTGCCAGCAGCGCCGGGACAGGGGCTAATGAAAAACTGTTTTTT.

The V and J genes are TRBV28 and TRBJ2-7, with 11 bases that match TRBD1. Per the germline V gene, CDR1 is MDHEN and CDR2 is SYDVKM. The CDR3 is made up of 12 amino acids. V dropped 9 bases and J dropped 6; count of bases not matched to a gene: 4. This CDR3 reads CASRTGGGEQYF. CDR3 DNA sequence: TGTGCCAGTAGGACAGGGGGCGGCGAGCAGTACTTC.

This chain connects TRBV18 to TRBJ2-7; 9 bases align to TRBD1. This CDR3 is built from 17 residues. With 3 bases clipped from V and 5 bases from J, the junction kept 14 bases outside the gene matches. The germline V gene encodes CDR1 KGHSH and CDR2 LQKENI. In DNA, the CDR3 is TGTGCCAGCTCACCCTTATGGGGGACAGGGACTCGGCACGAGCAGTACTTC. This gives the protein CASSPLWGTGTRHEQYF.

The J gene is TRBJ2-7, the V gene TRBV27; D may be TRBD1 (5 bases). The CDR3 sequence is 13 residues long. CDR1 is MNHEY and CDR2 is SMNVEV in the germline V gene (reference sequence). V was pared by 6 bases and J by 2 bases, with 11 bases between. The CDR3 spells CASSWGGPYEQYF. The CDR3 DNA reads TGTGCCAGCAGCTGGGGCGGACCCTACGAGCAGTACTTC.

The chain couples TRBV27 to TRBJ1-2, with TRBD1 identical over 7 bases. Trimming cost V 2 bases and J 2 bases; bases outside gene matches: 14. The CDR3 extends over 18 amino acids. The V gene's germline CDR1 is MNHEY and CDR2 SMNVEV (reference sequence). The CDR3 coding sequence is TGTGCCAGCAGTTTAATTGCCCGGCCCCGACAGGGAAACTATGGCTACACCTTC. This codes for CASSLIARPRQGNYGYTF.

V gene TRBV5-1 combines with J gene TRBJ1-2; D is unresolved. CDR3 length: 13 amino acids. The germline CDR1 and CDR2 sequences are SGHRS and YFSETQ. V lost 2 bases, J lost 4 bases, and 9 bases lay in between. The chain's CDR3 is CASSLGLLYGYTF. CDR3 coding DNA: TGCGCCAGCAGCTTAGGACTGCTCTATGGCTACACCTTC.

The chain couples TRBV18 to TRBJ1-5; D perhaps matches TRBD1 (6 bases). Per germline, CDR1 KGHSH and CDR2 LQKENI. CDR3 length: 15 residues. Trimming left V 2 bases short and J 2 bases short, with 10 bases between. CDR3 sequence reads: CASSPTAGGNQPQHF. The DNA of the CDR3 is TGTGCCAGCTCACCAACGGCAGGGGGCAATCAGCCCCAGCATTTT.

The CDR3 sequence: CASRPLGSTDTQYF. The DNA for the CDR3 is TGCGCCAGCAGGCCACTGGGGAGTACTGATACGCAGTATTTT. This chain links TRBV5-1 with TRBJ2-3; D may be TRBD2 (5 bases). Trimming removed 5 bases at V and 6 bases at J, with 16 bases between. The CDR3 loop spans 14 amino acids. Germline loops: CDR1 SGHRS, CDR2 YFSETQ.

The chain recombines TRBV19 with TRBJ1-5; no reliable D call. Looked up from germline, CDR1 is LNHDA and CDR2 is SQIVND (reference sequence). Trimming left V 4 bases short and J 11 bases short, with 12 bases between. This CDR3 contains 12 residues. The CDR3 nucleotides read TGTGCCAGTAGTACTCTTATGGAGTCCCAGCATTTT. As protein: CASSTLMESQHF.

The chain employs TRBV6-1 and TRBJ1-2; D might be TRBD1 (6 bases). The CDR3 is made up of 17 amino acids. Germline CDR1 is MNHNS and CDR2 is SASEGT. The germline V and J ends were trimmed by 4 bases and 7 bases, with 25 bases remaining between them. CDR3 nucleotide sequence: TGTGCCAGCAGTGGACTACAGGGCACCACGAATAAGAGTGGCTACACCTTC. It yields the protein CASSGLQGTTNKSGYTF.

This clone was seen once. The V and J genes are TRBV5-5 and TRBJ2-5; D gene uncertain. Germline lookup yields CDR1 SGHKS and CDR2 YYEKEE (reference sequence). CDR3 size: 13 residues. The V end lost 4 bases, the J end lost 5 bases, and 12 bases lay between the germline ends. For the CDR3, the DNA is TGTGCCAGCAGCCGTTTCCACAAGGAGACCCAGTACTTC. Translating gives CASSRFHKETQYF.

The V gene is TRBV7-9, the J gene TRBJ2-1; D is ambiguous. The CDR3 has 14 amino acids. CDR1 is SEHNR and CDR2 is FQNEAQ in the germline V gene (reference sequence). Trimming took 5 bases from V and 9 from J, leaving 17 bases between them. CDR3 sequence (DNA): TGTGCCAGCAGCCCAGAGCCCCAGGTGGGTGAGCAGTTCTTC. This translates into CASSPEPQVGEQFF.

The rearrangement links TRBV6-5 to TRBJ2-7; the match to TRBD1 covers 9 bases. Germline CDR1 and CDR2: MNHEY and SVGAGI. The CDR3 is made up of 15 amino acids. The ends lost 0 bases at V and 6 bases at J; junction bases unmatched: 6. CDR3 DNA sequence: TGTGCCAGCAGTTACTCTACAGGGGGCATCACCGAGCAGTACTTC. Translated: CASSYSTGGITEQYF.